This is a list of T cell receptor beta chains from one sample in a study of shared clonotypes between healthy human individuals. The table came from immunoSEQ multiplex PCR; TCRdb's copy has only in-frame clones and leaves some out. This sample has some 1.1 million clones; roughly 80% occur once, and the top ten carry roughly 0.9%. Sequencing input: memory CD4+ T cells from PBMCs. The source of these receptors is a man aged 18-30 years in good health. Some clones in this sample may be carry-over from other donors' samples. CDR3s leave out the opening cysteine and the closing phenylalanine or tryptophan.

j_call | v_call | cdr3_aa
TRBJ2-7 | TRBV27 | ASATGVPYEQY
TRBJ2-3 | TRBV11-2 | ASSLGLGHTDTQY
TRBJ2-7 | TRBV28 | ASSLAGDSYEQY
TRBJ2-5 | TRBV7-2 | ASSSTLAGAWETQY
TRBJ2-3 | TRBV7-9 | ASSPRAQGDRDTQY
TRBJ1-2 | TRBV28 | ASSEPRKANYGYT
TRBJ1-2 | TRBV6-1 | AGHPYGGNYGYT
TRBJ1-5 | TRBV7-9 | ASSLVGNSNQPQH
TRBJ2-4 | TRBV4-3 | ASSQDRAGGPV
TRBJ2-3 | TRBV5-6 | ASSLRTDRGGDTQY
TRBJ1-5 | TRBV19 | ASGGQGDPSNQPQH
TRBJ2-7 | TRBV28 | ASSSPGTGLIFEQY
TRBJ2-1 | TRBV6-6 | ASNPGLSYGEQF
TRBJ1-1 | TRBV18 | ASSPNPGTEAF
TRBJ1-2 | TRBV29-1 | SVVVGRGYGYT
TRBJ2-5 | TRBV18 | ASSPLKETQY
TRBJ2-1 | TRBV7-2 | ASSPPRGGLNEQF
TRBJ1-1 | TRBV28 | ASSLWGQGEAF
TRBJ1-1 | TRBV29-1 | SVELGGVNTEAF
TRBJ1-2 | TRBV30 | AWSGTLLYGYT
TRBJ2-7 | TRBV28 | ASRTGSVYEQY
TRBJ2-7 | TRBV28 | ASSPGLAVYEQY
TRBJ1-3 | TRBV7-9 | ASGTGVENTIY
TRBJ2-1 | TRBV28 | ATYPGLAGGEQF
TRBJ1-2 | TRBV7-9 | ASSLGPWDGYT
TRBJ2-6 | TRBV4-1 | ASSRGVHSGANVLT
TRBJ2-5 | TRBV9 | ASSVEQGQETQY
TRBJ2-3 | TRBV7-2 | ASNLQSTDTQY
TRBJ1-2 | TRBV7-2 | ASSLARTGGQGYT
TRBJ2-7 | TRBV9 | ASSPHRGYEQY
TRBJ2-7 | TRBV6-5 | ASGGVRESEQY
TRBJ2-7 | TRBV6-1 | ASSDTQTGYSYEQY
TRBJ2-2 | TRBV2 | ASSAWARGGTGELF
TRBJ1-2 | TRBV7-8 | ASSLGERNYGYT
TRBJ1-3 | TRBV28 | ASSWRTGLRNTIY
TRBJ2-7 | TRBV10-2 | ASSETSGRAGYEQY
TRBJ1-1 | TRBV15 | ATSRWGQYTEAF
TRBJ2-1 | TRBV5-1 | ASSLGISSYNEQF
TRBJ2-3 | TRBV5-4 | ATRGGRTKDTQY
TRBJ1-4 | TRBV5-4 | ASSLDEGYEKLF
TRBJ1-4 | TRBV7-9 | ASSLITRGEKLF